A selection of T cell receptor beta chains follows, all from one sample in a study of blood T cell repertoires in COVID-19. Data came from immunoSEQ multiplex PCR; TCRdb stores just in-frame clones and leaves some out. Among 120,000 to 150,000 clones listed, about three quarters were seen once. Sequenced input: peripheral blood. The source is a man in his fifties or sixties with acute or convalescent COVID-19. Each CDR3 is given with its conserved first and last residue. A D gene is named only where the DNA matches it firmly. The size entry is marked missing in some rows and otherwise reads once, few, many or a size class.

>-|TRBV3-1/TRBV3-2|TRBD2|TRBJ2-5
CASSTPSGGTGGETQYF
TGTGCCAGCAGCACGCCTAGCGGGGGCACCGGGGGAGAGACCCAGTACTTC
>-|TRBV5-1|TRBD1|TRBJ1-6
CASTIGDRNSPLHF
TGCGCCAGCACCATCGGGGACAGAAATTCACCCCTCCACTTT
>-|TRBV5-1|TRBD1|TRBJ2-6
CASSSEQGFGGANVLTF
TGCGCCAGCAGCTCCGAACAGGGGTTTGGTGGGGCCAACGTCCTGACTTTC
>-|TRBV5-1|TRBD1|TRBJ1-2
CASSQTGFYGYTF
TGCGCCAGCAGCCAGACAGGGTTCTATGGCTACACCTTC
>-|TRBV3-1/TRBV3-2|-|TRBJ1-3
CASSGRGSGNTIYF
TGTGCCAGCAGTGGGAGGGGCTCTGGAAACACCATATATTTT
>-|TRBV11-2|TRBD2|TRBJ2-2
CASSPGTSSELFF
TGTGCCAGCAGCCCGGGGACTAGCTCGGAGCTGTTTTTT
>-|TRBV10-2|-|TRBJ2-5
CASSLNRQETQYF
TGTGCCAGCTCCCTAAACAGGCAAGAGACCCAGTACTTC
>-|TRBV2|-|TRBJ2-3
CASTLDSRDTQYF
TGTGCCAGCACCTTAGACAGCAGAGATACGCAGTATTTT
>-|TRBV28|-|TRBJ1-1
CASKNGGYTEAFF
TGTGCCAGCAAAAACGGTGGTTACACTGAAGCTTTCTTT
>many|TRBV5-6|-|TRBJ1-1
CASSPPRGGAFF
TGTGCCAGCAGCCCCCCAAGGGGAGGAGCTTTCTTT
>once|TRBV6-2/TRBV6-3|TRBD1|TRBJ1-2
CASSLGRQGFSGYTF
TGTGCCAGCAGTCTCGGGAGACAGGGGTTTAGTGGCTACACCTTC
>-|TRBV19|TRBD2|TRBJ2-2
CASSIIPSGGDTGELFF
TGTGCCAGTAGTATAATCCCTAGCGGGGGGGATACCGGGGAGCTGTTTTTT
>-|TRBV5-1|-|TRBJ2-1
CASSATGTSSYNEQFF
TGCGCCAGCAGCGCAACCGGGACAAGCTCCTACAATGAGCAGTTCTTC
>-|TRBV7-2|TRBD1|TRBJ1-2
CASSLKTGGAGGYTF
TGTGCCAGCAGCTTAAAGACAGGGGGCGCAGGTGGCTACACCTTC
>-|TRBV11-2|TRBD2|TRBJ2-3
CASSLRLAGGTDTQYF
TGTGCCAGCAGCCTTAGACTAGCGGGGGGCACAGATACGCAGTATTTT
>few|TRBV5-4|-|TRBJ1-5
CASSVDGSNQPQHF
TGTGCCAGCAGCGTGGACGGTAGCAATCAGCCCCAGCATTTT
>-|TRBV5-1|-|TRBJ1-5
CASSLAGELNQPQHF
TGCGCCAGCAGCTTGGCTGGGGAGTTGAACCAGCCCCAGCATTTT
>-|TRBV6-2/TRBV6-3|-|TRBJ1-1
CASSYVGATEAFF
TGTGCCAGCAGTTACGTGGGGGCGACTGAAGCTTTCTTT
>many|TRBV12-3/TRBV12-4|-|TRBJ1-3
CASTLSGNTIYF
TGTGCCAGCACCCTCTCTGGAAACACCATATATTTT
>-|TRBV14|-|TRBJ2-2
CASSHGGRRLGHRELFF
TGTGCCAGCAGCCACGGGGGTCGTCGGCTCGGGCATCGGGAGCTGTTTTTT
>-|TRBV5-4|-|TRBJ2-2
CASSLAQARTGELFF
TGTGCCAGCAGCCTGGCCCAGGCCCGGACCGGGGAGCTGTTTTTT
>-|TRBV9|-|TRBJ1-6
CASSKGGGNSPLHF
TGTGCCAGCAGCAAGGGAGGGGGAAATTCACCCCTCCACTTT
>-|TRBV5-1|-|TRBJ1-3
CASSLSTGSSGNTIYF
TGCGCCAGCAGCTTGAGCACAGGGTCGTCTGGAAACACCATATATTTT
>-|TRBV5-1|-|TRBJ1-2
CASSLGDTFSHGYTF
TGCGCCAGCAGCTTGGGGGACACCTTCTCCCACGGCTACACCTTC
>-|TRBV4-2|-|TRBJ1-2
CASSQGAVANYGYTF
TGTGCCAGCAGCCAAGGGGCCGTAGCTAACTATGGCTACACCTTC
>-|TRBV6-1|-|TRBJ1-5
CASSEGWGTPYNQPQHF
TGTGCCAGCAGTGAAGGGTGGGGGACACCCTACAATCAGCCCCAGCATTTT
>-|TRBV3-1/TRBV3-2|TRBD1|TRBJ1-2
CASSLTGTGGLLSYGYTF
TGTGCCAGCAGCCTCACCGGGACAGGGGGCTTGTTAAGCTATGGCTACACCTTC
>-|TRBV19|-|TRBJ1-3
CASSGGPTIYF
TGTGCCAGTAGTGGAGGGCCCACCATATATTTT
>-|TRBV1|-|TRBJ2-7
CTSSPPKVAGGYEQYF
TGCACCAGCAGCCCCCCCAAGGTAGCGGGGGGTTACGAGCAGTACTTC
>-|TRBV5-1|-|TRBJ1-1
CASSSTGSDTEAFF
TGCGCCAGCAGCTCAACAGGGTCGGACACTGAAGCTTTCTTT
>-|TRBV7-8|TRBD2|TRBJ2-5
CASSSRGGTRETQYF
TGTGCCAGCAGCTCCCGGGGAGGGACCAGAGAGACCCAGTACTTC
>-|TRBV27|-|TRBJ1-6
CASSLYEYSPLHF
TGTGCCAGCAGTTTATATGAGTATTCACCCCTCCACTTT
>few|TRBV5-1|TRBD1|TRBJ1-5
CASSPGQGKGQPQHF
TGCGCCAGCAGCCCTGGACAGGGGAAAGGGCAGCCCCAGCATTTT
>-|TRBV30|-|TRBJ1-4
CAGGGSGEKLFF
TGTGCCGGCGGAGGGTCAGGTGAAAAACTGTTTTTT
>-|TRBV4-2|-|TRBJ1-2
CASSQEGRGSNYGYTF
TGTGCCAGCAGCCAAGAGGGACGGGGGAGTAACTATGGCTACACCTTC
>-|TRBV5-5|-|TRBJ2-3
CASSPLPGQRTDTQYF
TGTGCCAGCAGCCCTTTACCCGGACAGCGCACAGATACGCAGTATTTT
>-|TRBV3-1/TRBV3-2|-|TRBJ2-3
CASSQDRGAADTQYF
TGTGCCAGCAGCCAAGATCGGGGGGCTGCAGATACGCAGTATTTT
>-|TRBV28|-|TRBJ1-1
CASSFQAGGVMNTEAFF
TGTGCCAGCAGTTTTCAGGCCGGGGGGGTTATGAACACTGAAGCTTTCTTT
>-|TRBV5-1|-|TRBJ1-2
CASSLETGNYGYTF
TGCGCCAGCAGCTTGGAAACAGGGAACTATGGCTACACCTTC
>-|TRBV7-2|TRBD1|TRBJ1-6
CASSALGQGQSPLHF
TGTGCCAGCAGCGCATTGGGACAGGGACAATCACCCCTCCACTTT
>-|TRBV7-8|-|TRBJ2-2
CASSLVRYGELFF
TGTGCCAGCAGCTTAGTCCGTTACGGGGAGCTGTTTTTT
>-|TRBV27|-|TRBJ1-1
CASSFRGSNTEAFF
TGTGCCAGCAGTTTTCGCGGGTCCAACACTGAAGCTTTCTTT
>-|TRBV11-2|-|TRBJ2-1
CASRAVHRDNEQFF
TGTGCCAGCAGAGCCGTTCACAGGGACAATGAGCAGTTCTTC
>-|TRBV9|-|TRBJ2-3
CASSPGQGPTNTQYF
TGTGCCAGCAGCCCAGGACAAGGCCCTACGAATACGCAGTATTTT
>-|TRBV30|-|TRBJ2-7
CAWGQSPNDYEQYF
TGTGCCTGGGGGCAGTCACCAAATGATTACGAGCAGTACTTC
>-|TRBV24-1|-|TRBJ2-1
CATSDLGHEGQFF
TGTGCCACCAGTGATTTGGGGCATGAGGGGCAGTTCTTC
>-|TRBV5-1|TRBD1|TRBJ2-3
CASASGTGVSSTDTQYF
TGCGCCAGCGCCTCCGGGACAGGGGTTTCTAGCACAGATACGCAGTATTTT
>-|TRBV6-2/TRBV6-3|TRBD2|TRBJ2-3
CASSTQRGGRDTQYF
TGTGCCAGCAGCACTCAGCGGGGGGGCCGGGATACGCAGTATTTT
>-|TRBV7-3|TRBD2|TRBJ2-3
CASSLMASGGDGTDTQYF
TGTGCCAGCAGCTTAATGGCTAGCGGGGGCGATGGCACAGATACGCAGTATTTT
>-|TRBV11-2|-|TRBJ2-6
CASSLVAGRSGANVLTF
TGTGCCAGCAGCTTAGTAGCAGGGCGCTCTGGGGCCAACGTCCTGACTTTC
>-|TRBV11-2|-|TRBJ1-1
CASTLGGGRYTEAFF
TGTGCCAGCACCCTAGGGGGGGGGCGATACACTGAAGCTTTCTTT
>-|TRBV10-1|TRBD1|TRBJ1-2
CASSDLGQDYGYTF
TGCGCCAGCAGTGATTTGGGACAGGACTATGGCTACACCTTC
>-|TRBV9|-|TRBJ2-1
CASSAYGWNEQFF
TGTGCCAGCAGCGCCTACGGGTGGAATGAGCAGTTCTTC
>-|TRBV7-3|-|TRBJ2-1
CASSPKTVTYNEQFF
TGTGCCAGCAGCCCGAAGACAGTCACCTACAATGAGCAGTTCTTC